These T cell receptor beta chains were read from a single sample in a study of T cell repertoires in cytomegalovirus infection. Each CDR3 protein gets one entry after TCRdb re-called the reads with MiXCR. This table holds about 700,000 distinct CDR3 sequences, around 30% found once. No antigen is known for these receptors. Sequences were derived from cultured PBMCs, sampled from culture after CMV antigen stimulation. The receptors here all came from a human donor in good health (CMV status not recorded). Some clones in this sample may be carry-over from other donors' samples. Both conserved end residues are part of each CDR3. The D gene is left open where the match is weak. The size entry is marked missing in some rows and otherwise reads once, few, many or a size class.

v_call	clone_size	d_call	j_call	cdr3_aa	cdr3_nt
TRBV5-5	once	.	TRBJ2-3	CASSLEPLDTDTQYF	TGTGCCAGCAGCTTGGAACCCCTCGACACAGATACGCAGTATTTT
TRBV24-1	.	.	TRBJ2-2	CASGDTGELFF	TGTGCCTCCGGGGATACCGGGGAGCTGTTTTTT
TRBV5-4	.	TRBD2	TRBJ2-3	CASSLVAGATDTQYF	TGTGCCAGCAGCTTGGTAGCGGGGGCTACAGATACGCAGTATTTT
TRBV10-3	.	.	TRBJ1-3	CAISPQSGNTIYF	TGTGCCATCAGTCCCCAATCTGGAAACACCATATATTTT
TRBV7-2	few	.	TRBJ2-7	CAISGSRYEQYF	TGTGCCATCTCCGGTTCCCGCTACGAGCAGTACTTC
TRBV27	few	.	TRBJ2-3	CASSFVRGRDTQYF	TGTGCCAGCAGTTTTGTCAGGGGAAGAGATACGCAGTATTTT
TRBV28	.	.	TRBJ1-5	CASSFTVLPQHF	TGTGCCAGCAGTTTTACAGTTCTGCCCCAGCATTTT
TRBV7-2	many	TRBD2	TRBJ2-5	CASSPVGTSGGRETQYF	TGTGCCAGCAGCCCCGTAGGGACTAGCGGGGGCCGGGAGACCCAGTACTTC
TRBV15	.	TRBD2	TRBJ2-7	CATSSIAGEQYF	TGTGCCACCAGCAGCATAGCGGGCGAGCAGTACTTC
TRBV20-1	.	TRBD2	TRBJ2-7	CSAVPGLAGGEQYF	TGCAGTGCTGTTCCGGGACTAGCGGGAGGCGAGCAGTACTTC
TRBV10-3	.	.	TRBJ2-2	CAITQGTTGELFF	TGTGCCATCACCCAGGGAACCACCGGGGAGCTGTTTTTT
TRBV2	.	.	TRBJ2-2	CASKKVQTGELFF	TGTGCCAGCAAGAAAGTCCAAACCGGGGAGCTGTTTTTT
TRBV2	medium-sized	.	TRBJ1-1	CAPWAGDGTEAFF	TGTGCCCCCTGGGCCGGGGACGGCACTGAAGCTTTCTTT
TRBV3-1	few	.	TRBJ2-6	CASRGPTFAGANVLTF	TGTGCCAGCAGAGGACCTACGTTTGCTGGGGCCAACGTCCTGACTTTC
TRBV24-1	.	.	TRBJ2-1	CATSDLGRQFF	TGTGCCACCAGTGATTTGGGGCGGCAGTTCTTC
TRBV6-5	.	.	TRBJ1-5	CASSPGQWGNQPQHF	TGTGCCAGCAGCCCCGGCCAGTGGGGCAATCAGCCCCAGCATTTT
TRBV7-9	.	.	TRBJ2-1	CASSLALGASSYNEQFF	TGTGCCAGCAGCTTAGCGTTGGGGGCGAGCTCCTACAATGAGCAGTTCTTC
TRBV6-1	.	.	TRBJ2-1	CASWRERHTSGGNEQFF	TGTGCCAGTTGGCGGGAGCGCCACACCTCAGGGGGCAATGAGCAGTTCTTC
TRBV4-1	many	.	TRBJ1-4	CASSQDRAGGALEKLFF	TGCGCCAGCAGCCAAGACCGAGCGGGGGGCGCCCTCGAAAAACTGTTTTTT
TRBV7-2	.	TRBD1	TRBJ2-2	CASSLLGQGALGELFF	TGTGCCAGCAGCTTATTGGGACAGGGGGCATTGGGGGAGCTGTTTTTT
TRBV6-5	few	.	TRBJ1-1	CASSIQGESNTEAFF	TGTGCCAGCTCAATACAGGGAGAATCCAACACTGAAGCTTTCTTT
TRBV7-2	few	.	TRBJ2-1	CASSFTYEQFF	TGTGCCAGCAGCTTTACCTATGAGCAGTTCTTC
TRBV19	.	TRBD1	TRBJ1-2	CASSVPTGVPGYTF	TGTGCCAGTAGTGTCCCGACAGGGGTGCCTGGCTACACCTTC
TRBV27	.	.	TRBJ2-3	CASSGLASARTDTQYF	TGTGCCAGCAGTGGATTGGCTAGCGCCCGCACAGATACGCAGTATTTT
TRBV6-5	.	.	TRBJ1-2	CASSFDSRGYGYTF	TGTGCCAGCAGTTTCGACTCCCGGGGCTATGGCTACACCTTC
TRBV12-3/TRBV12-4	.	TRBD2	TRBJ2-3	CASSLVLAGEDTQYF	TGTGCCAGCAGTTTGGTTCTAGCGGGAGAAGATACGCAGTATTTT
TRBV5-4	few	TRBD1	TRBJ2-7	CASSLSLTGGTYEQYF	TGTGCCAGCAGCTTGTCTCTTACAGGGGGCACCTACGAGCAGTACTTC
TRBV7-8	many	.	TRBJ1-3	CASSPQGNSGNTIYF	TGTGCCAGCAGCCCTCAGGGGAATTCTGGAAACACCATATATTTT
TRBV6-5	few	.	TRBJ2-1	CASSYSRAPQQSSYNEQFF	TGTGCCAGCAGTTACTCGCGGGCCCCTCAGCAGAGCTCCTACAATGAGCAGTTCTTC
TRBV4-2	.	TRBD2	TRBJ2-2	CASSQGGLANTGELFF	TGTGCCAGCAGCCAAGGGGGACTAGCTAACACCGGGGAGCTGTTTTTT
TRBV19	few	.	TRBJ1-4	CASRSGFNEKLFF	TGTGCCAGTAGGAGCGGCTTTAATGAAAAACTGTTTTTT
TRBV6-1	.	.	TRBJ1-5	CASSEDSRYSNQPQHF	TGTGCCAGCAGTGAAGATTCCCGTTATAGCAATCAGCCCCAGCATTTT
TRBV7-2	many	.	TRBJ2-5	CASSSPTSTVVETQYF	TGTGCCAGCAGCTCCCCGACTTCAACGGTTGTGGAGACCCAGTACTTC